This T cell receptor (beta chain) was identified in a study of metastatic and nonmetastatic thyroid tumors (dated by TCRdb to the early 2020s). Broadly, across the study: For patients with malignant and with benign thyroid disease, the researchers compared repertoires between peripheral blood samples and tumor or nodule tissue samples. Here is what the overall study found, with its caveats: TCR beta diversity was reported as significantly higher in malignant tumors than in benign nodules, in both blood and tumor samples.

Libraries were made using PCR. TCRdb names Illumina HiSeq 4000 as the instrument used. The TCR beta-chain CDR3 region of each patient was profiled by high-throughput sequencing. The study's own analysis went as follows. Drawing on CDR3 differences between clinicopathological groups, the researchers built a classifier meant to tell apart patients with distant-metastatic papillary thyroid cancer. The Shannon index was used to measure repertoire diversity, and the Morisita-Horn index was used to measure how similar tumor and blood repertoires were. TCRdb applied fastp at Q25 and MiXCR to the public reads, then kept only in-frame beta chains. The V and J calls reflect TCRdb's pipeline rather than the authors' work. In all, the sample holds about 13,000 clones, and 20% to 25% of those were seen once. Clones ranked in the top ten supply roughly three fifths of the sample. Turning to this clone: This clone's antigen is unknown. One junction end does not reproduce the germline sequence, and a read error may be involved.

None of the patients had been given any treatment before thyroid surgery. Patient clinical samples collected from 2012 to 2018 were retrospectively analysed using T-cell receptor beta sequencing. The receptor comes from a male donor with papillary thyroid cancer or a benign thyroid nodule (not recorded which). Some clones in this sample may be carry-over from other donors' samples. Sample: blood.

The CDR3 sequence is CASSLGTAGNTIYF. In nucleotide form, the sequence is TGTGCTAGCAGCCTAGGCACAGCTGGAAACACCATATATTTT. Rearrangement joined TRBV7-7 to TRBJ1-3; the D gene assignment is ambiguous. In the germline V gene (reference sequence), CDR1 corresponds to SSHAT and CDR2 to FNYEAQ. CDR3 length: 14 amino acids, cysteine to phenylalanine. Only the CDR3 DNA is retained, 42 bases long and in frame from the first base.